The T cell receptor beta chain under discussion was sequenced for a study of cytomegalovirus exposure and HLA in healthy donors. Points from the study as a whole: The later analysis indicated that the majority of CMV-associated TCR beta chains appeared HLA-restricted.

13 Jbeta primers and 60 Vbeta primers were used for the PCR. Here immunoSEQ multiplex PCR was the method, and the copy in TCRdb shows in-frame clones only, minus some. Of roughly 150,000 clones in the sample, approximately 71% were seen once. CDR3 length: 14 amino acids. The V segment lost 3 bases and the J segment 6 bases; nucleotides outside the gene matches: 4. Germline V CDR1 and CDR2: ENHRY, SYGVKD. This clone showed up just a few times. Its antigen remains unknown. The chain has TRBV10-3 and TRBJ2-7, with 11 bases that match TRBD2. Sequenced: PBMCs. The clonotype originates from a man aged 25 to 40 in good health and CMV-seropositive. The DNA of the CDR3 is TGTGCCATCAGTGAACACGGGACTAGCGGCGAGCAGTACTTC. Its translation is CAISEHGTSGEQYF.